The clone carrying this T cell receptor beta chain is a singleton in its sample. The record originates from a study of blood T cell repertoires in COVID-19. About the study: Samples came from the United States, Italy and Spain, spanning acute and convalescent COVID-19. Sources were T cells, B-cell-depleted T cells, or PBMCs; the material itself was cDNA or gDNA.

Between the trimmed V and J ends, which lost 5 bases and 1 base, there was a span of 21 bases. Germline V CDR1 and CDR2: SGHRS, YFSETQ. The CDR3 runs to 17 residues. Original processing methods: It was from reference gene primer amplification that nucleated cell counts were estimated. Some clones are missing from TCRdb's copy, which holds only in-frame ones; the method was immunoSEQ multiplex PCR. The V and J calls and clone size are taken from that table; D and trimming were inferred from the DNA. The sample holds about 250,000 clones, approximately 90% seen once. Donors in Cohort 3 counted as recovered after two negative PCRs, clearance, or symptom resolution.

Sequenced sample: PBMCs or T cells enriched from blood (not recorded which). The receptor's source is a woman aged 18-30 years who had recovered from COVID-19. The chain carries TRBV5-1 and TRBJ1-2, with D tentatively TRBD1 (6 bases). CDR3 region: CASSYLGPGQNNYGYTF. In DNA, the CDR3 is TGCGCCAGCAGTTATTTGGGGCCGGGACAAAATAACTATGGCTACACCTTC.